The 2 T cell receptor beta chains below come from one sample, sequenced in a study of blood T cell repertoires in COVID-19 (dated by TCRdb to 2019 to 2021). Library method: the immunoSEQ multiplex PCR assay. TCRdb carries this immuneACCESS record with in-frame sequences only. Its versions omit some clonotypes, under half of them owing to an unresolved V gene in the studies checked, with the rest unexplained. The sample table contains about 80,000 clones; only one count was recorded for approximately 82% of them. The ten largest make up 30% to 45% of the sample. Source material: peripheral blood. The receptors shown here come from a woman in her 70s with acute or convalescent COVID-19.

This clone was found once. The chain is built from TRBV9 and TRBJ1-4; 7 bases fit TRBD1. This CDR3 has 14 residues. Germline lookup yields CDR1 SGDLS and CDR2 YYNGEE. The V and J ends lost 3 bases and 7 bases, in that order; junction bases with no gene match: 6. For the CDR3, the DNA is TGTGCCAGCAGCGAGGGGACAGAAATTGAAAAACTGTTTTTT. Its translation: CASSEGTEIEKLFF.

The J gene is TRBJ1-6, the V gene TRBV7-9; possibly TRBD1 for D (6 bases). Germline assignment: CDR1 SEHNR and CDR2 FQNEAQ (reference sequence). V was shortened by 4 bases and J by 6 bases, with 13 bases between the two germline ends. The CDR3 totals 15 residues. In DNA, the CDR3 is TGTGCCAGCAGCTCAGTTCTGGGGGCTAATTCACCCCTCCACTTT. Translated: CASSSVLGANSPLHF.